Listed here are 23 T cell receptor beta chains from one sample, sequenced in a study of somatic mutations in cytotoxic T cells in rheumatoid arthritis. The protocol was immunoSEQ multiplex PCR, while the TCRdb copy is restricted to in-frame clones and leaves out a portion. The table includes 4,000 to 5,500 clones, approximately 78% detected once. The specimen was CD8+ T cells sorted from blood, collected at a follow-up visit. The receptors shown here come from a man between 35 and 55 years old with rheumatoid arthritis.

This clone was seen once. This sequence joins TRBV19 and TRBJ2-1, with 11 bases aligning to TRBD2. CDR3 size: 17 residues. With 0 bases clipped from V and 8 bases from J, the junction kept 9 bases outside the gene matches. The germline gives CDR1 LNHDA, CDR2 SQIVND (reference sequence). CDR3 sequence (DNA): TGTGCCAGTAGTATAGATCCTACTAGCGGGAGAAAGGATGAGCAGTTCTTC. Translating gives CASSIDPTSGRKDEQFF. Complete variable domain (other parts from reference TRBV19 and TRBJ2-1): DGGITQSPKYLFRKEGQNVTLSCEQNLNHDAMYWYRQDPGQGLRLIYYSQIVNDFQKGDIAEGYSVSREKKESFPLTVTSAQKNPTAFYLCASSIDPTSGRKDEQFFGPGTRLTVL.

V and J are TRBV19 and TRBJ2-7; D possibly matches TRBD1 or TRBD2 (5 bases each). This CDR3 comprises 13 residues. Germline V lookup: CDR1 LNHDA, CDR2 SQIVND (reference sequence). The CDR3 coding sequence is TGTGCAACCGACGGGGCGGACCCCTACGAGCAGTACTTC. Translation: CATDGADPYEQYF.

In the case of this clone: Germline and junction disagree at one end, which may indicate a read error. CDR3 loop: CASSQGLLGMNTEAFF. In nucleotides, the CDR3 is TGCGCCAGCAGCCAAGGGTTGTTAGGGATGAACACTGAAGCTTTCTTT. The chain uses TRBV5-4 and TRBJ1-1; no reliable D call. Looked up from germline, CDR1 is SGHNT and CDR2 is YYREEE (reference sequence). The CDR3 is made up of 16 amino acids.

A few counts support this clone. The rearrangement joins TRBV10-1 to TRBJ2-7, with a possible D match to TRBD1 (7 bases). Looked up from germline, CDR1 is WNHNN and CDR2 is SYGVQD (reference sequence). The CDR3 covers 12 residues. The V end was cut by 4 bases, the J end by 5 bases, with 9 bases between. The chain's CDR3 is CASSGGTDEQYF. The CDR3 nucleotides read TGCGCCAGCAGTGGCGGGACAGACGAGCAGTACTTC.

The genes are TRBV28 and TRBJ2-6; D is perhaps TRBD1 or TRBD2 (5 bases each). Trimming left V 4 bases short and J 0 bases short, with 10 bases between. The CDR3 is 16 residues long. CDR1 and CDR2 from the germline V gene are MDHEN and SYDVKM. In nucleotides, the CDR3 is TGTGCCAGCAGTTCGGGGCCTAGCTCTGGGGCCAACGTCCTGACTTTC. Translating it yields CASSSGPSSGANVLTF.

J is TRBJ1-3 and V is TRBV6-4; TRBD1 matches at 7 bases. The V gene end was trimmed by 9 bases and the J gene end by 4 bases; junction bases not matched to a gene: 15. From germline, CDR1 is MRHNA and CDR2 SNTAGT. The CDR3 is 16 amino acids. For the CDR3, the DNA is TGTGCCAGTAATCTAAAACAGGGGAGAAGGGGAAACACCATATATTTT. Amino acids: CASNLKQGRRGNTIYF.

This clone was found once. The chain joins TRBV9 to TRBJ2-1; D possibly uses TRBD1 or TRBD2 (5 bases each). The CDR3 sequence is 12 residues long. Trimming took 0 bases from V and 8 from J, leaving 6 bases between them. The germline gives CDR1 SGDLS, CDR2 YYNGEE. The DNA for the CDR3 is TGTGCCAGCAGCGTAGGAGGGGATGAGCAGTTCTTC. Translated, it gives CASSVGGDEQFF.

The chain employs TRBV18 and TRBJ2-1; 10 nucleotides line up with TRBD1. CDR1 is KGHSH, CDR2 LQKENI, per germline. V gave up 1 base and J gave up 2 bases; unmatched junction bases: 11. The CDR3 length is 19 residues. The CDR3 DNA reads TGTGCCAGCTCACCACGCCGGGACAGGGGTGAATTGACCTACAATGAGCAGTTCTTC. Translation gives CASSPRRDRGELTYNEQFF. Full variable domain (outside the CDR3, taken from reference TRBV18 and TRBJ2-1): NAGVMQNPRHLVRRRGQEARLRCSPMKGHSHVYWYRQLPEEGLKFMVYLQKENIIDESGMPKERFSAEFPKEGPSILRIQQVVRGDSAAYFCASSPRRDRGELTYNEQFFGPGTRLTVL.

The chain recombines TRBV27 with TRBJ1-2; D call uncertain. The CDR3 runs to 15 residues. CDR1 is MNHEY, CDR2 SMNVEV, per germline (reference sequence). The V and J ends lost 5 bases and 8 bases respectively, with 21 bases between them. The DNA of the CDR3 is TGTGCCAGCAGTCTCACGCGGACGGCTAACGAGGGCTACACCTTC. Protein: CASSLTRTANEGYTF.

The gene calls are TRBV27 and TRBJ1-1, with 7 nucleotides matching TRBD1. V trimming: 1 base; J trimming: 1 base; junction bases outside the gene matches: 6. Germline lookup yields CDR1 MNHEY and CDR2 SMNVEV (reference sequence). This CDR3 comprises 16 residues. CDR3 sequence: CASSLWSGGGNTEAFF. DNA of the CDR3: TGTGCCAGCAGTTTATGGTCAGGGGGAGGGAACACTGAAGCTTTCTTT.

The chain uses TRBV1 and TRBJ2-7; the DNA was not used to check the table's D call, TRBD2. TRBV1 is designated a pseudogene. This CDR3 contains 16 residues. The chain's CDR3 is CTSSQVRREGRYEQYF. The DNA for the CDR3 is TGCACCAGCAGCCAGGTTAGGCGGGAGGGAAGGTACGAGCAGTACTTC.

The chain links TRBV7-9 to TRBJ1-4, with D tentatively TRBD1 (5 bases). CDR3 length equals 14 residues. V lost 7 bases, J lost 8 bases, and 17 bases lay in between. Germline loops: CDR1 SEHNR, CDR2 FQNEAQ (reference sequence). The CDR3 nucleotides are TGTGCCAGCACCTCAAAAAGGGGCCTCGAAAAACTGTTTTTT. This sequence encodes CASTSKRGLEKLFF.

CDR3 bases: TGTGCCAGCAGTTTATTCCCCCCGCGGACTAGCGGAAACACCGGGGAGCTGTTTTTT. Translation gives CASSLFPPRTSGNTGELFF. V is TRBV28 and J is TRBJ2-2; TRBD2 agrees at 10 bases. The germline CDR1 and CDR2 sequences are MDHEN and SYDVKM. V gave up 1 base and J gave up 2 bases; unmatched junction bases: 10. The CDR3 runs to 19 residues.

This CDR3 reads CASSLERGKNIQYF. In DNA form, the CDR3 reads TGCGCCAGCAGCTTGGAAAGGGGAAAAAACATTCAGTACTTC. The V call is TRBV5-1, the J call TRBJ2-4; maybe TRBD1 (5 bases). The CDR3 runs 14 residues. V was clipped by 0 bases and J by 4 bases, with 8 bases between them. Germline V lookup: CDR1 SGHRS, CDR2 YFSETQ.

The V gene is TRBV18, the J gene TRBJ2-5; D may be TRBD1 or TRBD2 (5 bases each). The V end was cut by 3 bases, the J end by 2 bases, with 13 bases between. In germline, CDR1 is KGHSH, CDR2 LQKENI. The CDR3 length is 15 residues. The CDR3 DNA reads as TGTGCCAGCTCACCGACGGTGGGGGAACAAGAGACCCAGTACTTC. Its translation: CASSPTVGEQETQYF.

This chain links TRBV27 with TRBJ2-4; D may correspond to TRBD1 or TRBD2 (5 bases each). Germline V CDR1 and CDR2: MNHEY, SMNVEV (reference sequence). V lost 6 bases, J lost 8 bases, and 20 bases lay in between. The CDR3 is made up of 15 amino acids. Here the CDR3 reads CASSLRDGVNDIQYF. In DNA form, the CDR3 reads TGTGCCAGCAGCCTCCGGGACGGTGTAAATGACATTCAGTACTTC.

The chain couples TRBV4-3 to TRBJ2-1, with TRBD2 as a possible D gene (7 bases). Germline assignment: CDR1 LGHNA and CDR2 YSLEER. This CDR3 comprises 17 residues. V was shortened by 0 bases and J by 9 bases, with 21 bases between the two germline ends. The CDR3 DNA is TGCGCCAGCAGCCAAGATCGGGGGGCGGAAGGTATTTTTGAGCAGTTCTTC. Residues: CASSQDRGAEGIFEQFF.

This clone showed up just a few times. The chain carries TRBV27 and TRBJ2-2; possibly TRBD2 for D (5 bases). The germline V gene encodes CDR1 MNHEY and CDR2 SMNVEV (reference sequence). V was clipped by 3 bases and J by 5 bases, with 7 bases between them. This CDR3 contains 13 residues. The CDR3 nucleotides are TGTGCCAGCAGTTTTGGAGGAACCGGGGAGCTGTTTTTT. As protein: CASSFGGTGELFF.

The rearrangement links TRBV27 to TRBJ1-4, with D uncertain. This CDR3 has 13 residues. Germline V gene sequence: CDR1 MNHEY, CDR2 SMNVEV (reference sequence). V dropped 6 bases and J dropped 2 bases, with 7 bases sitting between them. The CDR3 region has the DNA TGTGCCAGCAGGAGGGAGACTAATGAAAAACTGTTTTTT. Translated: CASRRETNEKLFF.

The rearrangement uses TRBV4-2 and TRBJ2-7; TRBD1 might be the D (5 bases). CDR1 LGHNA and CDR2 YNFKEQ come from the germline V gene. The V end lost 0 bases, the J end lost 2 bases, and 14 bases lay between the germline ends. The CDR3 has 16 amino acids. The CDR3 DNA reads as TGTGCCAGCAGCCAAGAACTGGGGCAGGGCCCCTACGAGCAGTACTTC. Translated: CASSQELGQGPYEQYF.

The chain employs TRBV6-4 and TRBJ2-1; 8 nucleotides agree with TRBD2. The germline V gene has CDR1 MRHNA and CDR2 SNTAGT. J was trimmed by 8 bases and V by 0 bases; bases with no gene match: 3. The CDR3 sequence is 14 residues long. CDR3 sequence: CASSDSGTRDEQFF. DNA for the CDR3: TGTGCCAGCAGTGACTCGGGGACTAGGGATGAGCAGTTCTTC.

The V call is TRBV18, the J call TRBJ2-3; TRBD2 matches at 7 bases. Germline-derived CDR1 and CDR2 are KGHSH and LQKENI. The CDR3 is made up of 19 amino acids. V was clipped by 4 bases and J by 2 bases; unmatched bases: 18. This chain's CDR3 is CASSLSRDYPAGTTDTQYF. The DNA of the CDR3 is TGTGCCAGCTCACTCTCTCGGGACTACCCCGCGGGTACCACAGATACGCAGTATTTT. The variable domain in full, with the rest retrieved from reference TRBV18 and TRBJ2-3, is NAGVMQNPRHLVRRRGQEARLRCSPMKGHSHVYWYRQLPEEGLKFMVYLQKENIIDESGMPKERFSAEFPKEGPSILRIQQVVRGDSAAYFCASSLSRDYPAGTTDTQYFGPGTRLTVL.

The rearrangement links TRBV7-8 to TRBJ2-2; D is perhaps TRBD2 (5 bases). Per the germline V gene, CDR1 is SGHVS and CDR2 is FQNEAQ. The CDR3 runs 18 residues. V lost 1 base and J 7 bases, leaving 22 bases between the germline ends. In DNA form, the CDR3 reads TGTGCCAGCAGCTTAGAGTGGTCCGGGGATAAGTTACTCGGGGAGCTGTTTTTT. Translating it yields CASSLEWSGDKLLGELFF.